What follows are 11 T cell receptor beta chains derived from one specimen sequenced in a study of shared clonotypes between healthy human individuals. Produced via immunoSEQ multiplex PCR; TCRdb's table is partial and in-frame only. The profile covers 2 million to 3 million clones, with over 85% appearing a single time and 0.35% to 0.45% taken by the ten largest. The sequencing sample was made of naive CD4+ T cells from PBMCs. Subset of the sample: CD45RA+ positively selected. These receptors were obtained from a man younger than 35 in good health. Some clones in this sample may be carry-over from other donors' samples.

This clone was picked up one time. The genes are TRBV30 and TRBJ1-2; 10 bases are shared with TRBD1. The CDR3 has 11 residues. Germline V gives CDR1 GTSNPN, CDR2 SVGIG (reference sequence). The ends lost 2 bases at V and 13 bases at J; junction bases unmatched: 4. The CDR3 sequence: CAWSRQGAGTF. Here the CDR3 DNA reads TGTGCCTGGAGTAGACAGGGGGCTGGCACCTTC. The complete variable domain, with remaining parts taken from reference TRBV30 and TRBJ1-2, reads SQTIHQWPATLVQPVGSPLSLECTVEGTSNPNLYWYRQAAGRGLQLLFYSVGIGQISSEVPQNLSASRPQDRQFILSSKKLLLSDSGFYLCAWSRQGAGTFGSGTRLTVV.

This chain joins TRBV2 and TRBJ1-1; D perhaps matches TRBD1 (5 bases). Germline assignment: CDR1 SNHLY and CDR2 FYNNEI. This CDR3 region has 13 residues. V was trimmed by 4 bases and J by 8 bases, leaving 14 bases between them. The CDR3 DNA reads as TGTGCCAGCAGTGTGGACACCGGGGGGGAAGCTTTCTTT. Amino acids: CASSVDTGGEAFF.

The chain couples TRBV25-1 to TRBJ2-2; TRBD2 matches at 7 bases. CDR3 length: 17 amino acids. Trimming took 4 bases from V and 1 from J; bases not matched to a gene: 9. CDR1 is MGHDK, CDR2 SYGVNS, per germline. CDR3 bases: TGTGCCAGCAGTGGAATGGTAGAGCGGGGGAACACCGGGGAGCTGTTTTTT. Its translation is CASSGMVERGNTGELFF. Drawing the rest from reference TRBV25-1 and TRBJ2-2, the complete variable domain is EADIYQTPRYLVIGTGKKITLECSQTMGHDKMYWYQQDPGMELHLIHYSYGVNSTEKGDLSSESTVSRIRTEHFPLTLESARPSHTSQYLCASSGMVERGNTGELFFGEGSRLTVL.

This clone was seen only once. The V and J genes are TRBV5-6 and TRBJ2-5; tentative D call: TRBD1 (5 bases). The CDR3 runs 15 residues. Germline V gene lookup returns CDR1 SGHDT and CDR2 YYEEEE. V was cut by 4 bases and J by 4 bases, with 17 bases left in between. The CDR3 coding sequence is TGTGCCAGCAGCCCCCCCTTAGGGGCACGAGAGACCCAGTACTTC. This sequence encodes CASSPPLGARETQYF.

This clone came up once. The CDR3 reads CASSYRDKGLGEQYF. The CDR3 nucleotides are TGTGCCAGCAGTTACCGGGACAAGGGGCTCGGCGAGCAGTACTTC. The chain employs TRBV6-5 and TRBJ2-7; TRBD1 might be the D (6 bases). CDR1 and CDR2 from the germline V gene are MNHEY and SVGAGI. This CDR3 spans 15 amino acids. Trimming stripped 2 bases from V and 6 bases from J, with 17 bases between.

Remarks on this clone: Other DNA sequences in this specimen translate into the identical CDR3. V is TRBV5-1 and J is TRBJ1-5; perhaps TRBD1 as D (6 bases). Trimming left V 4 bases short and J 4 bases short, with 12 bases between. The CDR3 contains 14 residues. From germline, CDR1 is SGHRS and CDR2 YFSETQ. The CDR3 DNA follows: TGCGCCAGCAGCCCCGGGGGCGGGAATCAGCCCCAGCATTTT. Its protein product is CASSPGGGNQPQHF.

On this clone itself: In the same sample, other DNA sequences code for this CDR3. The V and J genes are TRBV28 and TRBJ2-1, with 7 bases aligning to TRBD2. The CDR3 spans 14 residues. The V segment lost 3 bases and the J segment 4 bases; nucleotides outside the gene matches: 3. Germline assignment: CDR1 MDHEN and CDR2 SYDVKM. CDR3 nucleotides: TGTGCCAGCAGTTTGACGGGGGGTTACAATGAGCAGTTCTTC. It is translated as CASSLTGGYNEQFF.

CDR3 amino acids: CASSPGVKSGYTF. CDR3 sequence (DNA): TGTGCCAGCTCACCGGGGGTGAAGAGTGGCTACACCTTC. The chain combines TRBV18 with TRBJ1-2; a weak D match, TRBD1 (5 bases). This CDR3 contains 13 residues. CDR1 KGHSH and CDR2 LQKENI come from the germline V gene. The V gene lost 3 bases and the J gene lost 7 bases, with 12 bases spanning the gap.

In regard to this clone: One end of the junction varies from germline; a read error may be responsible. The chain joins TRBV5-1 to TRBJ1-5; a possible D gene is TRBD1 (5 bases). The CDR3 runs to 15 residues. Per the germline V gene, CDR1 is SGHRS and CDR2 is YFSETQ. The CDR3 loop is CATSRDGSINQPQHF. The CDR3 coding sequence is TGCGCCACCAGCCGGGACGGCAGCATCAATCAGCCCCAGCATTTT. The entire variable domain, with the rest obtained from reference TRBV5-1 and TRBJ1-5, is as follows: KAGVTQTPRYLIKTRGQQVTLSCSPISGHRSVSWYQQTPGQGLQFLFEYFSETQRNKGNFPGRFSGRQFSNSRSEMNVSTLELGDSALYLCATSRDGSINQPQHFGDGTRLSIL.

Details on this clone: The sample carries other DNA sequences with the same CDR3. This chain links TRBV5-1 with TRBJ2-7; possible D gene TRBD1, 6 bases. The V end was cut by 0 bases, the J end by 4 bases, with 11 bases between. The germline V gene has CDR1 SGHRS and CDR2 YFSETQ. The CDR3 totals 14 residues. Here the CDR3 reads CASSLAQGLYEQYF. The CDR3 DNA reads as TGCGCCAGCAGCTTGGCCCAGGGGTTATACGAGCAGTACTTC.

Worth noting for this clone: The same CDR3 is also encoded by other DNA sequences in this sample. The chain is built from TRBV11-3 and TRBJ2-3; no definite D call. CDR1 SGHNT and CDR2 YENEEA come from the germline V gene. Trimming took off 4 bases at V and 1 base at J, with 3 bases between the two ends. The CDR3 is made up of 12 amino acids. DNA of the CDR3: TGTGCCAGCAGCTCAGGCACAGATACGCAGTATTTT. It is translated as CASSSGTDTQYF.